Following are 13 T cell receptor beta chains from one sample sequenced in a study of blood T cell repertoires in COVID-19. The method was immunoSEQ multiplex PCR; TCRdb's version includes in-frame clones alone and lacks a portion of them. The sample consists of more than 200,000 clones, around 90% of them appearing once. The sample consisted of PBMCs or T cells enriched from blood (not recorded which). These receptors originate from a young woman who had recovered from COVID-19.

The rearrangement joins TRBV15 to TRBJ1-6; D gene uncertain. The germline V and J ends were trimmed by 4 bases and 0 bases, with 4 bases remaining between them. The CDR3 length is 14 residues. From germline, CDR1 is LNHNV and CDR2 YYDKDF (reference sequence). The CDR3: CATSMSSYNSPLHF. DNA of the CDR3: TGTGCCACCAGCATGAGCTCCTATAATTCACCCCTCCACTTT.

The V and J genes are TRBV4-3 and TRBJ1-2; the match to TRBD1 covers 8 bases. Germline-derived CDR1 and CDR2 are LGHNA and YSLEER. There are 16 residues in the CDR3. V shed 5 bases, J shed 8 bases, and the junction held 16 bases outside the gene matches. This chain's CDR3 is CASSVGGRGPLGGYTF. The DNA for the CDR3 is TGCGCCAGCAGCGTAGGGGGCAGGGGGCCCCTCGGGGGCTACACCTTC.

The chain carries TRBV7-6 and TRBJ2-7, with 9 positions matching TRBD2. This CDR3 region has 15 residues. The V gene's germline CDR1 is SGHVS and CDR2 FNYEAQ. Trimming at V came to 1 base and at J to 4 bases, leaving 5 bases not matched to a gene. The CDR3 reads CASSLVAAGGYEQYF. The CDR3 DNA is TGTGCCAGCAGCTTAGTCGCGGCGGGAGGGTACGAGCAGTACTTC.

The V gene is TRBV7-9, the J gene TRBJ2-2; D not resolved. The CDR3 has 12 residues. Germline CDR1 SEHNR, CDR2 FQNEAQ (reference sequence). V lost 6 bases to trimming and J lost 3 bases, with 5 bases between them. The CDR3 DNA follows: TGTGCCAGCAGTCATGACACCGGGGAGCTGTTTTTT. This sequence encodes CASSHDTGELFF.

The chain recombines TRBV11-3 with TRBJ1-2, with unresolved D. Germline CDR1 reads SGHNT; CDR2 reads YENEEA. The CDR3 extends over 13 amino acids. V was shortened by 5 bases and J by 8 bases, with 15 bases between the two germline ends. For the CDR3, the DNA is TGTGCCAGCAGCCCCAACACCGCCGCCGGCTACACCTTC. This gives the protein CASSPNTAAGYTF.

This chain joins TRBV7-9 and TRBJ1-1; 8 nucleotides agree with TRBD1. This CDR3 has 18 amino acids. The ends lost 10 bases at V and 0 bases at J; junction bases unmatched: 19. The germline gives CDR1 SEHNR, CDR2 FQNEAQ (reference sequence). This chain's CDR3 is CATRSIGQGEGVNTEAFF. Here the CDR3 DNA reads TGTGCCACCCGCTCGATAGGACAGGGAGAGGGGGTGAACACTGAAGCTTTCTTT. Full variable domain (remainder filled in from reference TRBV7-9 and TRBJ1-1): DTGVSQNPRHKITKRGQNVTFRCDPISEHNRLYWYRQTLGQGPEFLTYFQNEAQLEKSRLLSDRFSAERPKGSFSTLEIQRTEQGDSAMYLCATRSIGQGEGVNTEAFFGQGTRLTVV.

The chain recombines TRBV12-3 or TRBV12-4 with TRBJ1-2; 10 bases map to TRBD1. The CDR3 has 13 amino acids. V shed 8 bases and J 5 bases; nucleotides not matched to a gene: 5. The CDR3 region has the DNA TGTGCCAGCGCGACAGGGGGCGGGTATGGCTACACCTTC. Its protein product is CASATGGGYGYTF.

This clone has just one count. This chain connects TRBV12-5 to TRBJ2-7; a possible D gene is TRBD1 (5 bases). The CDR3 contains 11 residues. CDR1 LGHNT and CDR2 FRNRAP come from the germline V gene. The V and J ends lost 6 bases and 6 bases respectively, with 9 bases between them. The CDR3 loop reads CASGPGSEQYF. The DNA for the CDR3 is TGTGCTAGTGGCCCAGGGTCCGAGCAGTACTTC. The full variable domain, with the rest looked up from reference TRBV12-5 and TRBJ2-7, is DARVTQTPRHKVTEMGQEVTMRCQPILGHNTVFWYRQTMMQGLELLAYFRNRAPLDDSGMPKDRFSAEMPDATLATLKIQPSEPRDSAVYFCASGPGSEQYFGPGTRLTVT.

CDR3 sequence (DNA): TGTGCCAGCAGCGAGACAGGGGGGAACAAGAACACTGAAGCTTTCTTT. Residues: CASSETGGNKNTEAFF. V is TRBV7-3 and J is TRBJ1-1, with 9 positions matching TRBD1. The junction had 8 bases not matched to a gene; V was cut back by 5 bases and J by 1 base. Germline V gives CDR1 SGHTA, CDR2 FQGTGA. The CDR3 is made up of 16 amino acids.

The chain combines TRBV29-1 with TRBJ2-2; possible D gene TRBD1, 6 bases. This CDR3 has 14 amino acids. Germline V CDR1 and CDR2: SQVTM, ANQGSEA. V dropped 4 bases and J dropped 0 bases, with 9 bases sitting between them. Here the CDR3 DNA reads TGCAGCGTTGGCCACAGGGCGAACACCGGGGAGCTGTTTTTT. Amino acid sequence: CSVGHRANTGELFF.

V gene TRBV28 combines with J gene TRBJ1-6; TRBD1 matches 10 bases. Trimming at V came to 6 bases and at J to 7 bases, leaving 15 bases not matched to a gene. The germline V gene encodes CDR1 MDHEN and CDR2 SYDVKM. This CDR3 has 18 residues. CDR3 region: CASRLPGQGIASNSPLHF. In DNA, the CDR3 is TGTGCCAGCAGACTACCGGGACAGGGGATAGCGTCGAATTCACCCCTCCACTTT.

V usage is TRBV7-3 and J usage is TRBJ2-2, with 8 bases identical to TRBD2. J lost 7 bases, V lost 8 bases, and 18 bases had no gene match. This CDR3 is built from 17 residues. Per the germline V gene, CDR1 is SGHTA and CDR2 is FQGTGA. CDR3 in DNA: TGTGCCAGCCGATCTCAATCGGGGGGGCCCCCCGGCGGGGAGCTGTTTTTT. This gives the protein CASRSQSGGPPGGELFF.

The V call is TRBV27, the J call TRBJ1-1; tentative D call: TRBD1 (5 bases). Germline V lookup: CDR1 MNHEY, CDR2 SMNVEV (reference sequence). CDR3 size: 13 residues. The ends were cut back, 8 bases at V and 5 bases at J, with 15 bases in the middle. Here the CDR3 DNA reads TGTGCCAGCCAATTGGGGGGGAGGACTGAAGCTTTCTTT. Translating gives CASQLGGRTEAFF.